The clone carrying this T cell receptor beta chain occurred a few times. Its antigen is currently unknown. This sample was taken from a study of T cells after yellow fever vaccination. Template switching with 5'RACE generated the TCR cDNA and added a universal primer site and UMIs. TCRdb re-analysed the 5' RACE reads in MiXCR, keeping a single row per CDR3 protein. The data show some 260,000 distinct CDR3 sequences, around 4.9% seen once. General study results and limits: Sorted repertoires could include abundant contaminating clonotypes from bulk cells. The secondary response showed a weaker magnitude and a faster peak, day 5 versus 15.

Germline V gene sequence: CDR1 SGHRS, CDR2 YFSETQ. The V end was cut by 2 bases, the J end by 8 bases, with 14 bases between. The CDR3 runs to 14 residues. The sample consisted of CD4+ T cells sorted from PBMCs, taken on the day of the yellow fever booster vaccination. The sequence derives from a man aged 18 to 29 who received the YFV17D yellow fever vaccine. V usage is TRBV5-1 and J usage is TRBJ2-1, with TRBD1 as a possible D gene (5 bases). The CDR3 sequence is CASSLRQSVDEQFF. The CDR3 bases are TGCGCCAGCAGCTTAAGACAGTCTGTGGATGAGCAGTTCTTC.